This T cell receptor (beta chain) originates from a study of T-cell memory formation after mild COVID-19. Study context: Each donor largely had its own TCR clusters. Findings of the study overall: Memory from before infection featured some responding clones, which suggests cross-reactive memory joined. Clones contracting day 15 to 85 were balanced CD4/CD8; later expanders leaned CD4+.

5'RACE, which relied on constant-segment primers, yielded TCR alpha and TCR beta cDNA libraries carrying sample barcodes and UMIs. MiXCR was run by TCRdb on the 5' RACE reads, yielding one entry per CDR3 protein. The repertoire holds fewer than 300,000 distinct CDR3 sequences, with around 15% as singletons. There are a few counts of this clonotype. Its cognate antigen is unknown. The CDR3 is 13 residues long. V gave up 3 bases and J gave up 8 bases, with 10 bases separating them. The chain employs TRBV12-3 or TRBV12-4 and TRBJ1-4; D is unclear. The sample was PBMCs or a T cell subset sorted from them (not recorded which). The sequence was obtained from a man aged 18 to 35 who had mild COVID-19 (a few samples of this study predate the infection). Cell type and time point are not known. The CDR3 sequence is CASSFPGEEKLFF. CDR3 nucleotides: TGTGCCAGCAGTTTCCCAGGAGAAGAAAAACTGTTTTTT.